Presented here are 4 T cell receptor beta chains from one specimen sequenced in a study of shared clonotypes between healthy human individuals. Data came from immunoSEQ multiplex PCR; TCRdb stores just in-frame clones and leaves some out. In the table there are roughly 1 million clones, around 82% of which are singletons. Sequenced input: memory CD4+ T cells from PBMCs. Subset of the sample: CD45RA-negative fraction. The receptors stem from a man aged 18 to 29 in good health. Some clones in this sample may be carry-over from other donors' samples.

The chain joins TRBV5-4 to TRBJ2-5; no clear D. CDR3 length: 15 residues. The V end was cut by 0 bases, the J end by 6 bases, with 15 bases between. CDR1 is SGHNT, CDR2 YYREEE, per germline (reference sequence). The CDR3: CASSLVGPGPQTQYF. CDR3 coding DNA: TGTGCCAGCAGCTTGGTGGGCCCGGGCCCCCAGACCCAGTACTTC.

The count of this clone is one. One base separates it from a far larger clone, so it is likely a read error. The same CDR3 arises from other DNA sequences in this sample as well. CDR3 DNA: TGTGCCAGCAGTTTAGGGGACGGGACCTACGAGCAGTACTTC. Its translation is CASSLGDGTYEQYF. The chain carries TRBV7-2 and TRBJ2-7; D is perhaps TRBD1 or TRBD2 (5 bases each). The V gene's germline CDR1 is SGHTA and CDR2 FQGNSA. The CDR3 length is 14 residues.

The chain uses TRBV7-9 and TRBJ1-2; D is possibly TRBD1 (5 bases). Germline CDR1 is SEHNR and CDR2 is FQNEAQ (reference sequence). This CDR3 is built from 14 residues. The ends were cut back, 3 bases at V and 0 bases at J, with 8 bases in the middle. The chain's CDR3 is CASSFQGANYGYTF. The DNA for the CDR3 is TGTGCCAGCAGCTTTCAGGGAGCTAACTATGGCTACACCTTC.

The J gene is TRBJ2-5, the V gene TRBV2, with a weak D call TRBD1 (7 bases). Germline CDR1 is SNHLY and CDR2 is FYNNEI. The CDR3 is made up of 14 amino acids. Trimming removed 6 bases from V and 5 bases from J, with 16 bases in between. The CDR3 DNA follows: TGTGCCAGCAGGCAGGGGGGCCCGCGCGAGACCCAGTACTTC. Its translation: CASRQGGPRETQYF.